This T cell receptor (beta chain) was identified during a study of metastatic and nonmetastatic thyroid tumors. Overall study: Thyroid patients, malignant and benign, had repertoires compared across blood and tumor or nodule tissue.

This clone appeared many times. TCRdb re-called clones from the PCR reads using MiXCR. The table records 31,000 or so clones, over 15% of them present only once. None of the patients had undergone any treatment ahead of thyroid surgery. The material sequenced was blood. The sequence was obtained from a female donor with papillary thyroid cancer or a benign thyroid nodule (not recorded which). Some clones in this sample may be carry-over from other donors' samples.

This chain's CDR3 is CASSSAGPQETQYF. CDR3 sequence (DNA): TGTGCCAGCAGTTCGGCAGGCCCACAAGAGACCCAGTACTTC. The chain couples TRBV6-2 or TRBV6-3 to TRBJ2-5; no clear D. This CDR3 region has 14 residues. CDR1 MNHEY and CDR2 SVGEGT come from the germline V gene. Trimming pared 4 bases from V and 2 bases from J, leaving 11 bases between.